One and the same sample provided the 16 T cell receptor beta chains below, sequenced in a study of patients and donors after allogeneic stem cell transplantation. TCRdb re-derived calls from the RT-PCR reads in MiXCR, one entry per CDR3 protein. The sample yields around 160,000 distinct CDR3 sequences, about 29% seen once. The sample comprised blood, either unsorted or a sorted T cell fraction (not recorded which). All receptors come from a human donor who was either an allogeneic HSCT recipient or a stem cell or donor lymphocyte infusion donor (not recorded which). It is not recorded whose cells these are; they may come from a transplant donor.

This chain links TRBV12-3 or TRBV12-4 with TRBJ1-2; D is possibly TRBD1 (6 bases). The CDR3 length is 13 residues. The V gene lost 6 bases and the J gene lost 11 bases, with 19 bases spanning the gap. CDR3 protein: CASSAPGVRSYTF. In DNA form, the CDR3 reads TGTGCCAGCAGCGCTCCAGGGGTCCGGTCATACACCTTC.

The V gene is TRBV6-5, the J gene TRBJ2-5; 7 nucleotides match TRBD2. Germline V gene data show CDR1 as MNHEY and CDR2 as SVGAGI. V dropped 1 base and J dropped 1; count of bases not matched to a gene: 6. The length of the CDR3 is 16 residues. The chain's CDR3 is CASSYLPAGVQETQYF. The CDR3 nucleotides read TGTGCCAGCAGTTACTTACCGGCGGGAGTCCAAGAGACCCAGTACTTC.

J is TRBJ1-2 and V is TRBV7-9, with TRBD1 matching over 9 bases. Germline CDR1 is SEHNR and CDR2 is FQNEAQ (reference sequence). The CDR3 runs to 14 residues. Unmatched junction bases numbered 2, after V lost 2 bases and J lost 4 bases. The CDR3 is CASSLTGGLYGYTF. In nucleotides, the CDR3 is TGTGCCAGCAGCTTAACAGGGGGCCTCTATGGCTACACCTTC. Full variable domain (missing parts from reference TRBV7-9 and TRBJ1-2): DTGVSQNPRHKITKRGQNVTFRCDPISEHNRLYWYRQTLGQGPEFLTYFQNEAQLEKSRLLSDRFSAERPKGSFSTLEIQRTEQGDSAMYLCASSLTGGLYGYTFGSGTRLTVV.

This clonotype was seen more than once but under ten times. V gene TRBV7-2 combines with J gene TRBJ1-5, with a weak D call TRBD1 (6 bases). Germline CDR1 reads SGHTA; CDR2 reads FQGNSA. Trimming shortened V by 1 base and J by 0 bases, and 13 bases separated the two germline ends. The CDR3 consists of 17 residues. The CDR3: CASSLVGAPYSNQPQHF. In nucleotides, the CDR3 is TGTGCCAGCAGCTTAGTGGGGGCGCCCTATAGCAATCAGCCCCAGCATTTT. The variable domain in full, with the rest retrieved from reference TRBV7-2 and TRBJ1-5, is GAGVSQSPSNKVTEKGKDVELRCDPISGHTALYWYRQSLGQGLEFLIYFQGNSAPDKSGLPSDRFSAERTGGSVSTLTIQRTQQEDSAVYLCASSLVGAPYSNQPQHFGDGTRLSIL.

This sequence joins TRBV27 and TRBJ2-7, with D possibly being TRBD1 (6 bases). Germline V gene sequence: CDR1 MNHEY, CDR2 SMNVEV (reference sequence). CDR3 length: 15 amino acids. V was trimmed by 0 bases and J by 3 bases, leaving 12 bases between them. The CDR3: CASSLSSGVGYEQYF. CDR3 in DNA: TGTGCCAGCAGTTTATCGTCAGGGGTGGGCTACGAGCAGTACTTC.

The chain is built from TRBV20-1 and TRBJ1-1, with 10 bases lining up with TRBD1. There are 14 residues in the CDR3. The V and J ends lost 0 bases and 10 bases, in that order; junction bases with no gene match: 8. CDR1 is DFQATT and CDR2 is SNEGSKA in the germline V gene (reference sequence). The CDR3 bases are TGCAGTGCTAGAGATGATACAGGACAGGGGGGAGCTTTCTTT. Translating it yields CSARDDTGQGGAFF.

This clonotype was observed a few times. This CDR3 reads CSAPGDWYEQYF. CDR3 in DNA: TGCAGTGCTCCGGGAGATTGGTACGAGCAGTACTTC. This rearrangement joins TRBV20-1 to TRBJ2-7, with D maybe TRBD2 (6 bases). The germline V gene encodes CDR1 DFQATT and CDR2 SNEGSKA (reference sequence). V lost 5 bases, J lost 4 bases, and 12 bases lay in between. The CDR3 covers 12 residues.

The chain joins TRBV12-3 or TRBV12-4 to TRBJ2-7; D call uncertain. The length of the CDR3 is 11 residues. Trimming removed 6 bases from V and 9 bases from J, with 12 bases in between. The CDR3 spells CASSPGVGQYF. The DNA for the CDR3 is TGTGCCAGCAGCCCTGGGGTGGGGCAGTACTTC.

The genes are TRBV12-3 or TRBV12-4 and TRBJ2-4, with D tentatively TRBD2 (6 bases). With 4 bases removed from V and 7 bases from J, the gap between germline ends came to 8 bases. The CDR3 length is 12 residues. In nucleotides, the CDR3 is TGTGCCAGCAGTTACCGGGGGAACATTCAGTACTTC. It translates to CASSYRGNIQYF.

The chain has TRBV21-1 and TRBJ2-5. TRBV21-1 is classified as a pseudogene. The CDR3 is 15 residues long. CDR3 residues: CASSKGRHSQETQYF. The CDR3 DNA reads as TGTGCCAGCAGCAAAGGGAGACACTCGCAAGAGACCCAGTACTTC.

The V call is TRBV6-1, the J call TRBJ1-4, with TRBD1 identical over 12 bases. CDR1 is MNHNS and CDR2 is SASEGT in the germline V gene. V was pared by 4 bases and J by 8 bases, with 11 bases of the junction left unmatched. The CDR3 runs 17 residues. The CDR3 bases are TGTGCCAGCAGTGCTCCCGGGACAGGGGGCGAAGAGGAAAAACTGTTTTTT. It is translated as CASSAPGTGGEEEKLFF.

The chain employs TRBV28 and TRBJ1-2; 9 bases map to TRBD1. The germline gives CDR1 MDHEN, CDR2 SYDVKM. The CDR3 loop spans 15 amino acids. Trimming took 6 bases from V and 4 from J; bases not matched to a gene: 9. The DNA for the CDR3 is TGTGCCAGCAGCCCTTGGGACAGGGACCTCTATGGCTACACCTTC. Its protein product is CASSPWDRDLYGYTF.

This clonotype was recorded a few times. This may arise from a read error, as a much more abundant clone is one base away. V is TRBV9 and J is TRBJ1-2; 10 nucleotides align to TRBD1. The junction had 4 bases not matched to a gene; V was cut back by 4 bases and J by 4 bases. Per germline, CDR1 SGDLS and CDR2 YYNGEE. The length of the CDR3 is 14 residues. The CDR3 nucleotides are TGTGCCAGCAGCCCCCGGACAGGGGGCTATGGCTACACCTTC. Encoded protein: CASSPRTGGYGYTF.

This clonotype occurred a few times. The rearrangement uses TRBV6-2 or TRBV6-3 and TRBJ1-6; 7 bases agree with TRBD1. The CDR3 is made up of 14 amino acids. Germline V gives CDR1 MNHEY, CDR2 SVGEGT. Trimming cost V 5 bases and J 13 bases; bases outside gene matches: 11. The CDR3 reads CASSHWTGGWPLHF. Here the CDR3 DNA reads TGTGCCAGCAGTCACTGGACAGGCGGCTGGCCCCTCCACTTT.

This clonotype appeared a few times. J is TRBJ2-4 and V is TRBV7-9; the D gene is possibly TRBD2 (5 bases). The V gene lost 4 bases and the J gene lost 7 bases, with 14 bases spanning the gap. Per germline, CDR1 SEHNR and CDR2 FQNEAQ (reference sequence). The CDR3 is made up of 14 amino acids. CDR3 sequence (DNA): TGTGCCAGCAGCTCCATGGGGAGTTGGAACATTCAGTACTTC. Encoded protein: CASSSMGSWNIQYF.

The table lists this clonotype with a few counts. V gene TRBV28 combines with J gene TRBJ2-7; D unclear. Germline V gene sequence: CDR1 MDHEN, CDR2 SYDVKM. The CDR3 length is 12 residues. The ends were cut back, 8 bases at V and 6 bases at J, with 14 bases in the middle. The CDR3 region is CASGVPLREQYF. The CDR3 nucleotides read TGTGCCAGCGGTGTCCCCTTGCGCGAGCAGTACTTC.